This passage covers 27 T cell receptor beta chains from one sample sequenced in a study of T cell repertoires in cytomegalovirus infection. Their specific antigens are unknown. In TCRdb, the reads were re-called with MiXCR into one record per CDR3 protein. The repertoire holds about 160,000 distinct CDR3 sequences, with about 20% as singletons. The input for sequencing was CD8+ T cells from cultured PBMCs, taken from culture after CMV antigen stimulation. Receptor source: a human donor in good health (CMV status not recorded). Some clones in this sample may be carry-over from other donors' samples.

This clonotype appeared a few times. V usage is TRBV7-6 and J usage is TRBJ1-1; D is uncertain. From germline, CDR1 is SGHVS and CDR2 FNYEAQ. V was shortened by 0 bases and J by 0 bases, with 5 bases between the two germline ends. The CDR3 has 14 amino acids. The CDR3 DNA follows: TGTGCCAGCAGCTTAGCGTCCGTGAACACTGAAGCTTTCTTT. Amino acid sequence: CASSLASVNTEAFF.

The rearrangement joins TRBV12-3 or TRBV12-4 to TRBJ2-1; D is undetermined. V lost 0 bases to trimming and J lost 15 bases, with 9 bases between them. The CDR3 extends over 11 amino acids. Here the CDR3 DNA reads TGTGCCAGCAGTTTAGCGGGATTTGGGTTCTTC. This sequence encodes CASSLAGFGFF.

CDR3 nucleotides: TGTGCCAGCAGCTTAGGATCGGTGGGGAGTGGCACTGAAGCTTTCTTT. Translated, it gives CASSLGSVGSGTEAFF. The gene calls are TRBV7-8 and TRBJ1-1; D unclear. The CDR3 contains 16 residues. V was shortened by 1 base and J by 4 bases, with 16 bases between the two germline ends. Germline CDR1 reads SGHVS; CDR2 reads FQNEAQ.

This clonotype has only a few counts. The V gene is TRBV6-6, the J gene TRBJ1-5; D may be TRBD1 (5 bases). V dropped 6 bases and J dropped 2 bases, with 11 bases sitting between them. The CDR3 is 14 residues long. Germline-derived CDR1 and CDR2 are MNHNY and SVGAGI (reference sequence). CDR3 residues: CASRLPGRNQPQHF. The CDR3, as DNA: TGTGCCAGCAGATTGCCAGGGCGCAATCAGCCCCAGCATTTT.

This clonotype has just a few counts. The chain is built from TRBV7-9 and TRBJ2-2; 13 bases line up with TRBD2. The length of the CDR3 is 18 residues. The germline gives CDR1 SEHNR, CDR2 FQNEAQ (reference sequence). J was trimmed by 3 bases and V by 0 bases; bases with no gene match: 4. The CDR3, as DNA: TGTGCCAGCAGCTTAGCCGGACTAGCGGGGGCATACACCGGGGAGCTGTTTTTT. It codes for CASSLAGLAGAYTGELFF.

This chain uses TRBV7-6 with TRBJ2-2; D is unresolved. CDR1 is SGHVS and CDR2 is FNYEAQ in the germline V gene. CDR3 size: 15 residues. V lost 4 bases to trimming and J lost 0 bases, with 9 bases between them. The CDR3 sequence: CASSSGQANTGELFF. Written as DNA, the CDR3 is TGTGCCAGCAGCTCTGGTCAAGCGAACACCGGGGAGCTGTTTTTT.

This chain joins TRBV7-7 and TRBJ1-5; D is unclear. V was pared by 5 bases and J by 7 bases, with 12 bases between. Germline V gene lookup returns CDR1 SSHAT and CDR2 FNYEAQ (reference sequence). This CDR3 region has 13 residues. DNA of the CDR3: TGTGCCAGCAGCACGGGTCCGAGGCAGCCCCAGCATTTT. Translation gives CASSTGPRQPQHF.

V gene TRBV11-1 combines with J gene TRBJ2-3; 11 bases are a match to TRBD1. Per germline, CDR1 SGHAT and CDR2 FQDESV (reference sequence). The CDR3 spans 20 residues. The J segment lost 2 bases and the V segment lost 0 bases, leaving 13 bases of the junction unmatched. DNA of the CDR3: TGTGCCAGCAGCTTAGCCGAGGACAGGGGGCCATCGAAAGACACAGATACGCAGTATTTT. Encoded protein: CASSLAEDRGPSKDTDTQYF.

This clonotype has just a few counts. This sequence joins TRBV7-2 and TRBJ2-3, with no clear D. This CDR3 is built from 13 residues. V was trimmed by 5 bases and J by 0 bases, leaving 6 bases between them. CDR1 SGHTA and CDR2 FQGNSA come from the germline V gene. This chain's CDR3 is CASSGESTDTQYF. The CDR3 DNA reads TGTGCCAGCAGCGGTGAAAGCACAGATACGCAGTATTTT.

The gene calls are TRBV24-1 and TRBJ1-1, with a tentative D call TRBD1 (6 bases). Germline CDR1 KGHDR, CDR2 SFDVKD. CDR3 length: 14 residues. The V end lost 7 bases, the J end lost 1 base, and 12 bases lay between the germline ends. The CDR3 coding sequence is TGTGCCACCAGCGGAACAGGGCGGAACACTGAAGCTTTCTTT. It encodes CATSGTGRNTEAFF.

This clonotype showed up just a few times. This chain joins TRBV7-2 and TRBJ1-5, with D uncertain. The ends were cut back, 2 bases at V and 3 bases at J, with 8 bases in the middle. There are 14 residues in the CDR3. CDR1 SGHTA and CDR2 FQGNSA come from the germline V gene. The CDR3 is CASSLTGHNQPQHF. CDR3 DNA: TGTGCCAGCAGCTTAACGGGTCACAATCAGCCCCAGCATTTT.

The rearrangement links TRBV7-9 to TRBJ2-7; TRBD2 is a possible D gene (5 bases). CDR3 length: 15 amino acids. Trimming took off 6 bases at V and 3 bases at J, with 18 bases between the two ends. CDR1 SEHNR and CDR2 FQNEAQ come from the germline V gene (reference sequence). CDR3 in DNA: TGTGCCAGCAGTCCCCCGTTATCCGGGAACTACGAGCAGTACTTC. Protein sequence: CASSPPLSGNYEQYF. Together with reference TRBV7-9 and TRBJ2-7, the CDR3 gives the full variable domain: DTGVSQNPRHKITKRGQNVTFRCDPISEHNRLYWYRQTLGQGPEFLTYFQNEAQLEKSRLLSDRFSAERPKGSFSTLEIQRTEQGDSAMYLCASSPPLSGNYEQYFGPGTRLTVT.

CDR3 in DNA: TGTGCCAGCAGTTGGGCTAGCGGACCCTACGAGCAGTACTTC. This codes for CASSWASGPYEQYF. The chain carries TRBV27 and TRBJ2-7, with TRBD2 matching over 7 bases. This CDR3 is built from 14 residues. With 4 bases clipped from V and 2 bases from J, the junction kept 5 bases outside the gene matches. Per the germline V gene, CDR1 is MNHEY and CDR2 is SMNVEV (reference sequence).

This clonotype showed up just a few times. This chain links TRBV7-6 with TRBJ2-1, with TRBD2 matching 8 bases. The CDR3 length is 18 residues. Germline loops: CDR1 SGHVS, CDR2 FNYEAQ. The V gene end was trimmed by 5 bases and the J gene end by 3 bases; junction bases not matched to a gene: 15. CDR3 in amino acids: CASSASFYAGGDYNEQFF. The CDR3 region has the DNA TGTGCCAGCAGCGCCTCCTTTTATGCGGGGGGTGACTACAATGAGCAGTTCTTC.

This clonotype has more than one count but fewer than ten. The chain has TRBV12-3 or TRBV12-4 and TRBJ2-3; TRBD2 is a possible D gene (7 bases). This CDR3 is built from 16 residues. Deletions cut 4 bases from V and 0 bases from J, with 14 bases between. CDR3 nucleotide sequence: TGTGCCAGCAGTTCTTGGGCGGGGGCTAGCACAGATACGCAGTATTTT. Protein sequence: CASSSWAGASTDTQYF.

The chain carries TRBV15 and TRBJ2-3; tentatively, D is TRBD1 or TRBD2 (6 bases each). Trimming took off 2 bases at V and 0 bases at J, with 18 bases between the two ends. This CDR3 spans 18 amino acids. The germline CDR1 and CDR2 sequences are LNHNV and YYDKDF (reference sequence). The CDR3: CATSRSGALGASTDTQYF. The CDR3 bases are TGTGCCACCAGCAGATCGGGGGCCCTTGGGGCTAGCACAGATACGCAGTATTTT.

This clonotype was seen more than once but under ten times. The CDR3: CATSRDGTRGAEAFF. The CDR3 bases are TGTGCCACCAGCAGAGATGGGACAAGGGGAGCTGAAGCTTTCTTT. This chain uses TRBV15 with TRBJ1-1, with D possibly being TRBD1 (6 bases). V dropped 0 bases and J dropped 6 bases, with 14 bases sitting between them. Per germline, CDR1 LNHNV and CDR2 YYDKDF (reference sequence). The CDR3 is made up of 15 amino acids.

This clonotype occurred a few times. The J gene is TRBJ2-3, the V gene TRBV7-2, with D possibly TRBD1 on 6 matching bases. This CDR3 is 16 amino acids long. Trimming pared 4 bases from V and 7 bases from J, leaving 21 bases between. Germline CDR1 reads SGHTA; CDR2 reads FQGNSA. CDR3 DNA: TGTGCCAGCAGCTCTGACAGGTCCTACCGAAGTCATACGCAGTATTTT. This sequence encodes CASSSDRSYRSHTQYF.

This clonotype was observed many times. The chain recombines TRBV7-2 with TRBJ2-1, with 9 bases identical to TRBD2. V gave up 2 bases and J gave up 7 bases; unmatched junction bases: 6. CDR3 length: 15 residues. CDR1 and CDR2 from the germline V gene are SGHTA and FQGNSA. The CDR3 is CASSLSSGVGNEQFF. CDR3 nucleotide sequence: TGTGCCAGCAGCTTATCTAGCGGGGTAGGAAATGAGCAGTTCTTC.

This clonotype was seen only a few times. A clone one base away is much larger, so this may be a read error. The chain is built from TRBV7-6 and TRBJ2-2; TRBD2 is a possible D gene (5 bases). The V and J ends lost 2 bases and 1 base respectively, with 5 bases between them. CDR3 length: 14 residues. The germline gives CDR1 SGHVS, CDR2 FNYEAQ. The CDR3 DNA follows: TGTGCCAGCAGCTTACGGGGGAACACCGGGGAGCTGTTTTTT. This gives the protein CASSLRGNTGELFF.

This chain joins TRBV6-5 and TRBJ2-1, with D uncertain. Trimming removed 7 bases at V and 0 bases at J, with 10 bases between. Germline V gives CDR1 MNHEY, CDR2 SVGAGI. The CDR3 has 14 residues. Written as DNA, the CDR3 is TGTGCCAGCACCTGGGGAAGCTCCTACAATGAGCAGTTCTTC. Protein product: CASTWGSSYNEQFF.

This chain connects TRBV7-8 to TRBJ2-2, with a possible D match to TRBD1 (5 bases). V shed 1 base and J shed 8 bases, with 14 bases lying between them. Germline V gene lookup returns CDR1 SGHVS and CDR2 FQNEAQ. CDR3 length equals 15 residues. The chain's CDR3 is CASSLEDRSPGELFF. CDR3 nucleotides: TGTGCCAGCAGCTTAGAAGACAGAAGCCCGGGGGAGCTGTTTTTT.

This clonotype appeared a few times. V gene TRBV12-3 or TRBV12-4 combines with J gene TRBJ2-1; D gene unclear. Trimming took 7 bases from V and 3 from J, leaving 19 bases between them. CDR3 length equals 16 residues. The CDR3 loop is CASTQGTDPYYNEQFF. The CDR3 DNA reads TGTGCCAGCACCCAAGGTACGGACCCTTACTACAATGAGCAGTTCTTC.

The J gene is TRBJ2-1, the V gene TRBV12-3 or TRBV12-4; D remains unclear. V gave up 5 bases and J gave up 9 bases, with 11 bases separating them. The CDR3 length is 12 residues. The CDR3 loop is CASSVTAVEQFF. The CDR3 DNA sequence: TGTGCCAGCAGTGTCACAGCCGTTGAGCAGTTCTTC.

This chain joins TRBV5-6 and TRBJ2-1; TRBD2 matches 8 bases. V lost 2 bases to trimming and J lost 3 bases; unmatched junction nucleotides: 4. The CDR3 is made up of 15 amino acids. CDR1 is SGHDT and CDR2 is YYEEEE in the germline V gene. Here the CDR3 DNA reads TGTGCCAGCAGCTTCGTCGGGGGGGGCTACAATGAGCAGTTCTTC. Protein: CASSFVGGGYNEQFF.

The gene calls are TRBV20-1 and TRBJ1-1; a possible D gene is TRBD1 (5 bases). Germline CDR1 DFQATT, CDR2 SNEGSKA (reference sequence). The CDR3 is 14 residues long. V lost 0 bases to trimming and J lost 3 bases, with 11 bases between them. The CDR3 spells CSAREPDKHTEAFF. The CDR3 bases are TGCAGTGCTAGAGAGCCGGACAAACACACTGAAGCTTTCTTT.

This clonotype was detected a few times. V and J are TRBV27 and TRBJ1-4; the D is unclear. The CDR3 has 13 amino acids. V was clipped by 6 bases and J by 9 bases, with 14 bases between them. Per germline, CDR1 MNHEY and CDR2 SMNVEV (reference sequence). CDR3: CASRAGRRKKLFF. The DNA for the CDR3 is TGTGCCAGCAGAGCGGGCAGGAGGAAAAAACTGTTTTTT.